The 26 T cell receptor beta chains in this list originate from one sample, sequenced in a study of blood T cell repertoires in COVID-19. The data were produced by immunoSEQ multiplex PCR, yet TCRdb's version contains in-frame clones alone and is incomplete. The sample has about 190,000 clones, roughly nine tenths seen once. Sequences were obtained from peripheral blood. These receptors came from a man between 70 and 80 years old with active or convalescent COVID-19.

The chain combines TRBV7-9 with TRBJ2-2, with D possibly matching TRBD1 (6 bases). V lost 3 bases and J lost 7, with 9 bases in between. Germline values: CDR1 SEHNR, CDR2 FQNEAQ (reference sequence). This CDR3 has 13 amino acids. The CDR3 here is CASSFQGNGELFF. The CDR3 DNA reads as TGTGCCAGCAGCTTCCAGGGGAACGGGGAGCTGTTTTTT.

The rearrangement uses TRBV7-8 and TRBJ1-6, with D possibly being TRBD1 (6 bases). The V and J ends lost 1 base and 9 bases respectively, with 13 bases between them. The germline CDR1 and CDR2 sequences are SGHVS and FQNEAQ. This CDR3 has 15 residues. The CDR3 sequence is CASSLVTGSGSPLHF. As DNA, the CDR3 is TGTGCCAGCAGCTTAGTTACAGGGAGCGGTTCACCCCTCCACTTT.

The genes are TRBV6-6 and TRBJ2-5; D is possibly TRBD2 (5 bases). Germline V gives CDR1 MNHNY, CDR2 SVGAGI (reference sequence). The CDR3 length is 13 residues. V shed 5 bases and J shed 9 bases, with 16 bases lying between them. CDR3 nucleotide sequence: TGTGCCAGCAGTGACGCCGCACTAGGCGCCCAGTACTTC. Its protein is CASSDAALGAQYF.

This chain uses TRBV7-2 with TRBJ2-1, with 8 bases identical to TRBD1. The CDR3 loop spans 15 amino acids. Per the germline V gene, CDR1 is SGHTA and CDR2 is FQGNSA. V dropped 5 bases and J dropped 5; count of bases not matched to a gene: 8. The CDR3 sequence is CASSPTGQVDNEQFF. The CDR3 nucleotides are TGTGCCAGCAGCCCTACGGGACAGGTTGACAATGAGCAGTTCTTC. Drawing the rest from reference TRBV7-2 and TRBJ2-1, the complete variable domain is GAGVSQSPSNKVTEKGKDVELRCDPISGHTALYWYRQSLGQGLEFLIYFQGNSAPDKSGLPSDRFSAERTGGSVSTLTIQRTQQEDSAVYLCASSPTGQVDNEQFFGPGTRLTVL.

CDR3 in amino acids: CASSSLQTRNTEAFF. DNA for the CDR3: TGTGCCAGTAGTTCCCTTCAAACGAGGAACACTGAAGCTTTCTTT. The chain recombines TRBV19 with TRBJ1-1; no definite D call. The CDR3 loop spans 15 amino acids. Germline V CDR1 and CDR2: LNHDA, SQIVND (reference sequence). Trimming stripped 5 bases from V and 1 base from J, with 14 bases between.

This chain links TRBV7-2 with TRBJ1-4; 8 nucleotides align to TRBD1. The trim removed 6 bases at V and 5 bases at J, leaving 5 bases unmatched. The CDR3 is 14 residues long. Germline CDR1 and CDR2: SGHTA and FQGNSA. The CDR3 coding sequence is TGTGCCAGCAGTTCCCGGGACAGGAATGAAAAACTGTTTTTT. Its protein is CASSSRDRNEKLFF.

The V and J genes are TRBV6-5 and TRBJ1-1; D possibly corresponds to TRBD1 (6 bases). The V gene lost 6 bases and the J gene lost 0 bases, with 11 bases spanning the gap. The CDR3 runs 14 residues. CDR1 is MNHEY and CDR2 is SVGAGI in the germline V gene. CDR3 nucleotides: TGTGCCAGCAGACTGGGACACGTGAACACTGAAGCTTTCTTT. Residues: CASRLGHVNTEAFF.

The J gene is TRBJ2-2, the V gene TRBV5-5; 8 bases agree with TRBD1. Germline V gives CDR1 SGHKS, CDR2 YYEKEE (reference sequence). The CDR3 consists of 15 residues. Trimming took 4 bases from V and 4 from J; bases not matched to a gene: 6. The CDR3 protein is CASSTYQGATGELFF. In DNA, the CDR3 is TGTGCCAGCAGCACCTACCAGGGGGCCACCGGGGAGCTGTTTTTT. Full variable domain (outside the CDR3, taken from reference TRBV5-5 and TRBJ2-2): DAGVTQSPTHLIKTRGQQVTLRCSPISGHKSVSWYQQVLGQGPQFIFQYYEKEERGRGNFPDRFSARQFPNYSSELNVNALLLGDSALYLCASSTYQGATGELFFGEGSRLTVL.

The chain employs TRBV19 and TRBJ2-7, with 7 positions matching TRBD1. CDR3 length equals 14 residues. Germline V gene sequence: CDR1 LNHDA, CDR2 SQIVND (reference sequence). J lost 2 bases, V lost 3 bases, and 4 bases had no gene match. The CDR3 DNA reads TGTGCCAGTAGTATCGAGGGGGCTGCCTACGAGCAGTACTTC. Translation: CASSIEGAAYEQYF.

A single count supports this clone. The CDR3 DNA reads as TGTGCCAGCAGCCAAGATAAGGGTTGCCCTATAGCGGGAGACTACGAGCAGTACTTC. As protein: CASSQDKGCPIAGDYEQYF. This chain connects TRBV3-1 (or the pseudogene TRBV3-2) to TRBJ2-7; 9 nucleotides align to TRBD2. The CDR3 runs 19 residues. CDR1 LGHDT and CDR2 YNNKEL come from the germline V gene (reference sequence). V lost 0 bases to trimming and J lost 3 bases; unmatched junction nucleotides: 15.

J is TRBJ1-2 and V is TRBV4-1; a weak D match, TRBD1 (6 bases). The CDR3 has 16 residues. Germline assignment: CDR1 MGHRA and CDR2 YSYEKL. The ends were cut back, 0 bases at V and 4 bases at J, with 15 bases in the middle. CDR3 bases: TGCGCCAGCAGCCAAGATAAGGACAGCGGAGTCTATGGCTACACCTTC. Its protein is CASSQDKDSGVYGYTF.

This clone was seen a handful of times. The chain links TRBV14 to TRBJ1-2; D is ambiguous. The germline CDR1 and CDR2 sequences are SGHDN and FVKESK. Trimming pared 1 base from V and 2 bases from J, leaving 5 bases between. There are 13 residues in the CDR3. DNA of the CDR3: TGTGCCAGCAGCCAAGCGCGAAACTATGGCTACACCTTC. Translating it yields CASSQARNYGYTF.

V is TRBV7-9 and J is TRBJ2-5, with 9 bases lining up with TRBD2. This CDR3 is 15 amino acids long. V gave up 3 bases and J gave up 5 bases; unmatched junction bases: 7. CDR1 and CDR2 (germline): SEHNR, FQNEAQ (reference sequence). CDR3 sequence reads: CASSLARGGFETQYF. The CDR3 nucleotides read TGTGCCAGCAGCTTGGCGCGGGGGGGCTTCGAGACCCAGTACTTC.

This chain links TRBV13 with TRBJ2-2, with D perhaps TRBD2 (5 bases). The germline V gene encodes CDR1 PRHDT and CDR2 FYEKMQ (reference sequence). Trimming removed 6 bases from V and 6 bases from J, with 8 bases in between. CDR3 length: 12 residues. The CDR3 here is CASRRTPGELFF. CDR3 coding DNA: TGTGCCAGCAGGCGGACTCCCGGGGAGCTGTTTTTT.

V and J are TRBV4-3 and TRBJ2-5, with D possibly TRBD1 on 5 matching bases. Germline V CDR1 and CDR2: LGHNA, YSLEER. CDR3 length: 12 residues. Deletions cut 4 bases from V and 7 bases from J, with 10 bases between. CDR3 DNA sequence: TGCGCCAGCAGCCCAGGGTTAGGGACCCAGTACTTC. Translating gives CASSPGLGTQYF.

The genes are TRBV7-9 and TRBJ1-2, with 9 bases fitting TRBD1. Germline CDR1 is SEHNR and CDR2 is FQNEAQ (reference sequence). The CDR3 has 15 amino acids. Trimming at V came to 3 bases and at J to 2 bases, leaving 4 bases not matched to a gene. CDR3 sequence: CASSLAGTGNYGYTF. The CDR3 DNA reads as TGTGCCAGCAGCTTGGCCGGGACAGGGAACTATGGCTACACCTTC.

The chain uses TRBV28 and TRBJ1-4; 8 nucleotides line up with TRBD1. The CDR3 has 14 amino acids. The V segment lost 6 bases and the J segment 5 bases; nucleotides outside the gene matches: 5. Germline loops: CDR1 MDHEN, CDR2 SYDVKM. CDR3 nucleotide sequence: TGTGCCAGCAGCAAACAGGGGGGCAATGAAAAACTGTTTTTT. Translated: CASSKQGGNEKLFF.

The V and J genes are TRBV5-6 and TRBJ1-4; no reliable D call. The CDR3 runs to 16 residues. In germline, CDR1 is SGHDT, CDR2 YYEEEE. The V end was cut by 4 bases, the J end by 8 bases, with 21 bases between. CDR3 sequence reads: CASSPHPASGHEKLFF. The CDR3 bases are TGTGCCAGCAGCCCCCACCCCGCCTCTGGGCACGAAAAACTGTTTTTT.

This clone appeared a few times. The V gene is TRBV28, the J gene TRBJ2-5, with D unclear. This CDR3 spans 14 amino acids. The V gene lost 2 bases and the J gene lost 3 bases, with 10 bases spanning the gap. Germline loops: CDR1 MDHEN, CDR2 SYDVKM. In DNA, the CDR3 is TGTGCCAGCAGTTTACCCAGTTCGAAAGAGACCCAGTACTTC. This encodes CASSLPSSKETQYF. Looking up the rest from reference TRBV28 and TRBJ2-5 gives the full variable domain: DVKVTQSSRYLVKRTGEKVFLECVQDMDHENMFWYRQDPGLGLRLIYFSYDVKMKEKGDIPEGYSVSREKKERFSLILESASTNQTSMYLCASSLPSSKETQYFGPGTRLLVL.

The chain joins TRBV6-5 to TRBJ1-1, with no clear D. In germline, CDR1 is MNHEY, CDR2 SVGAGI. V lost 0 bases and J 0 bases, leaving 8 bases between the germline ends. The CDR3 loop spans 15 amino acids. The CDR3 region is CASSYSRTMNTEAFF. In DNA, the CDR3 is TGTGCCAGCAGTTACTCGCGCACCATGAACACTGAAGCTTTCTTT.

The chain is built from TRBV6-5 and TRBJ2-7; 7 bases align to TRBD1. CDR1 is MNHEY, CDR2 SVGAGI, per germline. V was pared by 6 bases and J by 0 bases, with 5 bases of the junction left unmatched. This CDR3 comprises 14 residues. The DNA for the CDR3 is TGTGCCAGCAGAAGACAGGGCAGCTCCTACGAGCAGTACTTC. Translation gives CASRRQGSSYEQYF.

The chain combines TRBV5-1 with TRBJ1-2, with D maybe TRBD1 (5 bases). The CDR3 consists of 13 residues. Trimming stripped 0 bases from V and 6 bases from J, with 9 bases between. Per the germline V gene, CDR1 is SGHRS and CDR2 is YFSETQ. The CDR3 DNA reads TGCGCCAGCAGCTTGGGGGGCCCCGATGGCTACACCTTC. It encodes CASSLGGPDGYTF.

This rearrangement joins TRBV30 to TRBJ1-5; possibly TRBD1 for D (5 bases). CDR1 is GTSNPN, CDR2 SVGIG, per germline (reference sequence). This CDR3 spans 16 amino acids. V dropped 3 bases and J dropped 0 bases, with 15 bases sitting between them. The CDR3 DNA is TGTGCCTGGAGGAAAAGAGGACACGATAGCAATCAGCCCCAGCATTTT. This gives the protein CAWRKRGHDSNQPQHF.

The V gene is TRBV6-2 or TRBV6-3, the J gene TRBJ1-5, with 7 bases matching TRBD1. Losses at the gene ends were 2 bases for V and 3 bases for J; bases not matched to a gene: 10. The CDR3 contains 17 residues. Looked up from germline, CDR1 is MNHEY and CDR2 is SVGEGT. This CDR3 reads CASSYRQGAMANQPQHF. The CDR3 region has the DNA TGTGCCAGCAGTTACCGACAGGGAGCAATGGCCAATCAGCCCCAGCATTTT.

The V call is TRBV28, the J call TRBJ1-2; the D is unclear. CDR3 length: 13 amino acids. Germline V CDR1 and CDR2: MDHEN, SYDVKM. V was shortened by 2 bases and J by 2 bases, with 6 bases between the two germline ends. The CDR3 nucleotides are TGTGCCAGCAGTTTAGTACAAAACTATGGCTACACCTTC. Its translation: CASSLVQNYGYTF.

The J gene is TRBJ2-3, the V gene TRBV28, with a possible D match to TRBD2 (6 bases). Trimming shortened V by 3 bases and J by 4 bases, and 11 bases separated the two germline ends. CDR3 length: 14 amino acids. In germline, CDR1 is MDHEN, CDR2 SYDVKM. The CDR3 spells CASSFGGVADTQYF. The CDR3 bases are TGTGCCAGCAGTTTTGGCGGGGTCGCAGATACGCAGTATTTT.